One and the same sample provided the 8 T cell receptor beta chains below, sequenced in a study of shared clonotypes between healthy human individuals. The protocol was immunoSEQ multiplex PCR, while the TCRdb copy is restricted to in-frame clones and leaves out a portion. The sample contains approximately 1.4 million clones, approximately 98% of which appear only once. Sequencing input: naive CD4+ T cells sorted from blood. As for subset: CD45RA+ positively selected. These receptor sequences come from a man aged 30 to 39 in good health.

V and J are TRBV5-5 and TRBJ2-5; 8 bases map to TRBD2. Germline V CDR1 and CDR2: SGHKS, YYEKEE (reference sequence). This CDR3 has 14 amino acids. The V segment lost 7 bases and the J segment 4 bases; nucleotides outside the gene matches: 9. CDR3 sequence: CASVLGLAGETQYF. The CDR3 nucleotides read TGTGCCAGCGTCCTCGGGCTAGCGGGAGAGACCCAGTACTTC.

The chain carries TRBV9 and TRBJ2-1, with 8 bases that match TRBD2. CDR1 and CDR2 from the germline V gene are SGDLS and YYNGEE. V lost 4 bases to trimming and J lost 4 bases; unmatched junction nucleotides: 7. The CDR3 has 15 amino acids. Here the CDR3 DNA reads TGTGCCAGCAGCATAACTAGCGGAAAGTACAATGAGCAGTTCTTC. As protein: CASSITSGKYNEQFF. Drawing the rest from reference TRBV9 and TRBJ2-1, the complete variable domain is DSGVTQTPKHLITATGQRVTLRCSPRSGDLSVYWYQQSLDQGLQFLIQYYNGEERAKGNILERFSAQQFPDLHSELNLSSLELGDSALYFCASSITSGKYNEQFFGPGTRLTVL.

The V gene is TRBV5-6, the J gene TRBJ2-3, with 9 nucleotides matching TRBD1. The V gene's germline CDR1 is SGHDT and CDR2 YYEEEE. CDR3 size: 15 residues. The ends lost 2 bases at V and 3 bases at J; junction bases unmatched: 4. CDR3 amino acids: CASSFTGGETDTQYF. For the CDR3, the DNA is TGTGCCAGCAGCTTCACAGGGGGCGAGACAGATACGCAGTATTTT.

This sequence joins TRBV12-2 and TRBJ2-7; TRBD2 was called by the table and not checked on the DNA. TRBV12-2 is designated a pseudogene. The CDR3 covers 20 residues. CDR3 residues: CASRLAVPGNRVKTTYEQYF. DNA of the CDR3: TGTGCAAGTCGCTTAGCGGTCCCGGGAAACCGGGTGAAAACCACCTACGAGCAGTACTTC.

The chain combines TRBV5-6 with TRBJ2-1; the D gene is possibly TRBD1 (6 bases). Germline-derived CDR1 and CDR2 are SGHDT and YYEEEE. The CDR3 contains 15 residues. V was cut by 1 base and J by 5 bases, with 13 bases left in between. The CDR3 sequence is CASSLLAGENNEQFF. CDR3 in DNA: TGTGCCAGCAGCTTGCTGGCAGGGGAAAACAATGAGCAGTTCTTC.

The V call is TRBV18, the J call TRBJ1-5; the D gene is possibly TRBD1 (5 bases). The CDR3 is 14 residues long. The V gene lost 1 base and the J gene lost 4 bases, with 8 bases spanning the gap. CDR1 and CDR2 (germline): KGHSH, LQKENI. The CDR3 loop reads CASSPLTANQPQHF. CDR3 DNA sequence: TGTGCCAGCTCACCACTGACAGCAAATCAGCCCCAGCATTTT.

The V gene is TRBV6-1, the J gene TRBJ1-1, with D tentatively TRBD1 (5 bases). From germline, CDR1 is MNHNS and CDR2 SASEGT. V was trimmed by 10 bases and J by 4 bases, leaving 13 bases between them. The CDR3 spans 12 residues. In DNA, the CDR3 is TGTGCCACCAGGGTGGTCAGCACTGAAGCTTTCTTT. Translating gives CATRVVSTEAFF.

The rearrangement uses TRBV5-1 and TRBJ1-1, with 7 bases identical to TRBD1. The CDR3 loop spans 14 amino acids. Germline V gives CDR1 SGHRS, CDR2 YFSETQ. Trimming cost V 4 bases and J 4 bases; bases outside gene matches: 7. CDR3 sequence: CASSTGQAITEAFF. DNA of the CDR3: TGCGCCAGCAGCACAGGACAGGCGATCACTGAAGCTTTCTTT.